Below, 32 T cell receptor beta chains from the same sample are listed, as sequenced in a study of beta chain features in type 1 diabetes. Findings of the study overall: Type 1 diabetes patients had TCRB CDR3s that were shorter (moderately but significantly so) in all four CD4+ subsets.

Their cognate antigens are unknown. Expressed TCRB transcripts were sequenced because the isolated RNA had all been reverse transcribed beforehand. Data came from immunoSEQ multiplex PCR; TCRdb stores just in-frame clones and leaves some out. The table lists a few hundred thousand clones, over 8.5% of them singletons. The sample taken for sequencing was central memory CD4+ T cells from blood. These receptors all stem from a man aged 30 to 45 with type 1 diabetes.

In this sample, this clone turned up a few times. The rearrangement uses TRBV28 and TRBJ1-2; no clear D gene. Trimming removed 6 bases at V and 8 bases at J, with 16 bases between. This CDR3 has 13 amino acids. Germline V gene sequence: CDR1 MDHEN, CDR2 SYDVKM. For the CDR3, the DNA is TGTGCCAGCAGGCTTCCCACGCGCTCCGGCTACACCTTC. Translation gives CASRLPTRSGYTF.

The CDR3 DNA follows: TGTGCCAGCTCACCCGGACAGGGGGCTTATGAGCAGTACTTC. It translates to CASSPGQGAYEQYF. The chain carries TRBV18 and TRBJ2-7, with 11 nucleotides matching TRBD1. V was pared by 3 bases and J by 7 bases, with 5 bases of the junction left unmatched. The CDR3 contains 14 residues. The germline V gene encodes CDR1 KGHSH and CDR2 LQKENI.

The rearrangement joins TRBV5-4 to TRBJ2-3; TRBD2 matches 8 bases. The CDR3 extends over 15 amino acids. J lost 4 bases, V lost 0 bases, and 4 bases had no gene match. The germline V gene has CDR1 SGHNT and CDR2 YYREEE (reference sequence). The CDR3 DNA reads TGTGCCAGCAGCTTGGCGGCGGGAGGTTCAGATACGCAGTATTTT. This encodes CASSLAAGGSDTQYF.

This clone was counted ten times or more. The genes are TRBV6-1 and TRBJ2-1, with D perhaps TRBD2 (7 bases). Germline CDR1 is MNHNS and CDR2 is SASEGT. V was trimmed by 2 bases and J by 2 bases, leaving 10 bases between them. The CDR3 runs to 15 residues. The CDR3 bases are TGTGCCAGCAGTGAATACGGGGGGCCCTACAATGAGCAGTTCTTC. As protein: CASSEYGGPYNEQFF.

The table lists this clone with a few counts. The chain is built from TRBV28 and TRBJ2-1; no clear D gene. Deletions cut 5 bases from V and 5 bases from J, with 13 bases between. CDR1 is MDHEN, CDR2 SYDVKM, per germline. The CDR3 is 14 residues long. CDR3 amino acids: CASSPPYGNNEQFF. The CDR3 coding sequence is TGTGCCAGCAGTCCTCCGTATGGGAACAATGAGCAGTTCTTC.

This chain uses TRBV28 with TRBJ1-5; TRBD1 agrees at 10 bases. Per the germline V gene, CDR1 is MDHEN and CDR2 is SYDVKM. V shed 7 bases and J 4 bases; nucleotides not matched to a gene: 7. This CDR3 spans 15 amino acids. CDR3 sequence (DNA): TGTGCCAGCACCTCGGGACAGGGGCTTAATCAGCCCCAGCATTTT. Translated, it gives CASTSGQGLNQPQHF.

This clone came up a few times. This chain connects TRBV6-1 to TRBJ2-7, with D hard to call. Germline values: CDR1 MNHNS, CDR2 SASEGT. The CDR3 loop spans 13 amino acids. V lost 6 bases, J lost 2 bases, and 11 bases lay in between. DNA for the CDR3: TGTGCCAGCAGCTCACCTTATACCTACGAGCAGTACTTC. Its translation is CASSSPYTYEQYF.

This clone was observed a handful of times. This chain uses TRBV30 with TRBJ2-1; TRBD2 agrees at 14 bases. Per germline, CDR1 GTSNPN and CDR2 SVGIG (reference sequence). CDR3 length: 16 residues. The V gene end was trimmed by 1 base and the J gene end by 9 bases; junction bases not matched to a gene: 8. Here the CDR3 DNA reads TGTGCCTGGAGTGGGGGGGGGACTAGCGGGAGCACTGAGCAGTTCTTC. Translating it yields CAWSGGGTSGSTEQFF.

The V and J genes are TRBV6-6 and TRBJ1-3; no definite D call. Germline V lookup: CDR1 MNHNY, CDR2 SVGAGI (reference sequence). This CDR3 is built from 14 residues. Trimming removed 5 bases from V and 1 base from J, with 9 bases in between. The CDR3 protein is CASSHQVSGNTIYF. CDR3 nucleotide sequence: TGTGCCAGCAGTCACCAGGTGTCTGGAAACACCATATATTTT.

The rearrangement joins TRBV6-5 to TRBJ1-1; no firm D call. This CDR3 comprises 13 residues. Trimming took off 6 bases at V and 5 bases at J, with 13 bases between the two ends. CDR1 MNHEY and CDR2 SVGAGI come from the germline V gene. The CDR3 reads CASRRSAETEAFF. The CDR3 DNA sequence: TGTGCCAGCAGACGGTCCGCCGAGACTGAAGCTTTCTTT.

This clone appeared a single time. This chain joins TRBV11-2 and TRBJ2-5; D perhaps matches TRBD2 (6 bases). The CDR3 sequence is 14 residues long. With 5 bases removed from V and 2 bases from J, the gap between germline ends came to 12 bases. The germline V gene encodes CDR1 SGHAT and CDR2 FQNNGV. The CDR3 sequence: CASSPPGRQETQYF. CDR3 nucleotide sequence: TGTGCCAGCAGCCCCCCGGGGAGGCAAGAGACCCAGTACTTC.

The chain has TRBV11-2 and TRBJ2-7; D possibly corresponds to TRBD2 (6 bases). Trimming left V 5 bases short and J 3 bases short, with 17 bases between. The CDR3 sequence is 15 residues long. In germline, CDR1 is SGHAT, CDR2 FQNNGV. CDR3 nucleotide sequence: TGTGCCAGCAGCCCAATCCGACACGGGGGCTACGAGCAGTACTTC. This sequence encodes CASSPIRHGGYEQYF.

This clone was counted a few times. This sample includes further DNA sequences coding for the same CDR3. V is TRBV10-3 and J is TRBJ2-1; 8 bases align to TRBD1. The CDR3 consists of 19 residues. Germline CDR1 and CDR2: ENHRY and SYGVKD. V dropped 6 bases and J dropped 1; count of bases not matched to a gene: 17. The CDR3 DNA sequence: TGTGCCATCAGGGCGGGACAGGTGGATAGTTTAGGGTCCTACAATGAGCAGTTCTTC. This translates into CAIRAGQVDSLGSYNEQFF.

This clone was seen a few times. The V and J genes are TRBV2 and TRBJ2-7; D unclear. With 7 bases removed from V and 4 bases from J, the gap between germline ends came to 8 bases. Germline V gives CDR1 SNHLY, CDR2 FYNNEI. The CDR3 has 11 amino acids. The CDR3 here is CASISYYEQYF. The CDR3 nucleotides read TGTGCCAGCATATCTTATTACGAGCAGTACTTC.

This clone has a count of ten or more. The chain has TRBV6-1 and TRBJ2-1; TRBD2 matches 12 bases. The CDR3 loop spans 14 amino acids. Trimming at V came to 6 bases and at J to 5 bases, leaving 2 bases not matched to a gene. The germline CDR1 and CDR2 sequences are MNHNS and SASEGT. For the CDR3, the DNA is TGTGCCAGCAGAGGACTAGCGGGAAACAATGAGCAGTTCTTC. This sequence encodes CASRGLAGNNEQFF.

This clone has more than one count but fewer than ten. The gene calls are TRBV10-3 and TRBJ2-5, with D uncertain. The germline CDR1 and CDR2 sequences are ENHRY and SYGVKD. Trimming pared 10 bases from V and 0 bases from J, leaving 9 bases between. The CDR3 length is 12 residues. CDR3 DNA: TGTGCCACCTCGAAGCACCAAGAGACCCAGTACTTC. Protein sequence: CATSKHQETQYF.

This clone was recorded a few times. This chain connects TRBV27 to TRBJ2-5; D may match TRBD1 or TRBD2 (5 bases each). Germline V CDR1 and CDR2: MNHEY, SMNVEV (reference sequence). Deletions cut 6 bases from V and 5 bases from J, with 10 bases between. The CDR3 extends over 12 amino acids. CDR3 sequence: CASSAWGETQYF. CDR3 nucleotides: TGTGCCAGCAGCGCCTGGGGGGAGACCCAGTACTTC.

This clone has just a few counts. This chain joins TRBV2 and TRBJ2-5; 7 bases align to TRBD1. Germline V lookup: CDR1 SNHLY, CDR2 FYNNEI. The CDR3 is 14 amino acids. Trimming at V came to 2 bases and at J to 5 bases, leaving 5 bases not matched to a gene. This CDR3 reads CASSEQGRGETQYF. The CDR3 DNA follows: TGTGCCAGCAGTGAACAGGGCAGGGGGGAGACCCAGTACTTC.

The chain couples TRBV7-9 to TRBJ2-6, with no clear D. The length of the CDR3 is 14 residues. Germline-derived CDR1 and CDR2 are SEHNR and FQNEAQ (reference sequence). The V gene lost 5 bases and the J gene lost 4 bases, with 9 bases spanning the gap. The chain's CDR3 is CASSREMGANVLTF. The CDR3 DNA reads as TGTGCCAGCAGCCGCGAAATGGGGGCCAACGTCCTGACTTTC.

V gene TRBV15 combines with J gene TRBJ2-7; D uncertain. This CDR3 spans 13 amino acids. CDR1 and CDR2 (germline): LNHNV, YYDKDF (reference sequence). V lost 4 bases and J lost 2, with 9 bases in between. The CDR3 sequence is CATSIQKTYEQYF. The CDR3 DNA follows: TGTGCCACCAGCATTCAAAAGACCTACGAGCAGTACTTC.

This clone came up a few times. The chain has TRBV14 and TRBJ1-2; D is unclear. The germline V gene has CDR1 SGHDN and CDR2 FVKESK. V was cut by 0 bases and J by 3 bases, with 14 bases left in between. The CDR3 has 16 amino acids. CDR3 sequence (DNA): TGTGCCAGCAGCCAAGATAAGCCCGTTTTGTACTATGGCTACACCTTC. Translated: CASSQDKPVLYYGYTF.

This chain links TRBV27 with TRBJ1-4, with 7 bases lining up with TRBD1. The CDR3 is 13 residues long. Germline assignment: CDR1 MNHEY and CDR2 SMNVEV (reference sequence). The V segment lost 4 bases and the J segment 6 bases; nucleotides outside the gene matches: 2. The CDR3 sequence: CASSSQGYEKLFF. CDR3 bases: TGTGCCAGCAGTTCACAGGGGTATGAAAAACTGTTTTTT.

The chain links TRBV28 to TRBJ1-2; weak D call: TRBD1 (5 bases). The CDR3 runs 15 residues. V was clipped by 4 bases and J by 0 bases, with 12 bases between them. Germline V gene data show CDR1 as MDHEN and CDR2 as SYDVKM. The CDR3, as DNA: TGTGCCAGCAGTTCCCTTGTGGGGGCTAACTATGGCTACACCTTC. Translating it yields CASSSLVGANYGYTF.

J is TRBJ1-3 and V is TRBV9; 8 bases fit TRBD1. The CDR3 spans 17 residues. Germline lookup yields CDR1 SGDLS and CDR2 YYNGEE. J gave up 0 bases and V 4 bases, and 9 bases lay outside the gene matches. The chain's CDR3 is CASSLAPQGASGNTIYF. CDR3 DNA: TGTGCCAGCAGCCTAGCCCCCCAGGGGGCCTCTGGAAACACCATATATTTT.

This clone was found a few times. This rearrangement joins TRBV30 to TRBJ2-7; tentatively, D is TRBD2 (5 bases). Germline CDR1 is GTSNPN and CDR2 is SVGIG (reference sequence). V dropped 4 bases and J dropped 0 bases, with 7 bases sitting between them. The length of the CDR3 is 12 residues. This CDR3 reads CAWNGDSYEQYF. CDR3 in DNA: TGTGCCTGGAACGGGGACTCCTACGAGCAGTACTTC.

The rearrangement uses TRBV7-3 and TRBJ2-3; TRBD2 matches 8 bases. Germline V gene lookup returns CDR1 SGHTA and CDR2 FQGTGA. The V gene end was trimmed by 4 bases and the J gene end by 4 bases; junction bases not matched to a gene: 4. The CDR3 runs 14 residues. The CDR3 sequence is CASSSQRESDTQYF. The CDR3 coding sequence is TGTGCCAGCAGCTCACAGCGGGAGTCAGATACGCAGTATTTT.

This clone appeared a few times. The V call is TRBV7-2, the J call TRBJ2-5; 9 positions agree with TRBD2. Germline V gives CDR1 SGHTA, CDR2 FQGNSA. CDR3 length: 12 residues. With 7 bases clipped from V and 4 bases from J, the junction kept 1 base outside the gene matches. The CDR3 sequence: CASKREVETQYF. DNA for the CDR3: TGTGCCAGCAAGCGGGAGGTAGAGACCCAGTACTTC.

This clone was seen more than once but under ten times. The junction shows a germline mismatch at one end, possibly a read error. Here the CDR3 DNA reads TGCGCCAGCAGCGCCGCTAGCAGCTCCTACGAGCAGTACTTC. The encoded protein is CASSAASSSYEQYF. The chain combines TRBV5-4 with TRBJ2-7; TRBD2 might be the D (5 bases). Germline V gives CDR1 SGHNT, CDR2 YYREEE (reference sequence). This CDR3 spans 14 amino acids.

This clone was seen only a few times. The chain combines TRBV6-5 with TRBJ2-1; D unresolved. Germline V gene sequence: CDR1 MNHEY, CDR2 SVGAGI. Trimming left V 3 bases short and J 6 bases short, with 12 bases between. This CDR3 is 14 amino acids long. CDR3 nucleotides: TGTGCCAGCAGTTATGCCGCGTCTACCAATGAGCAGTTCTTC. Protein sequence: CASSYAASTNEQFF.

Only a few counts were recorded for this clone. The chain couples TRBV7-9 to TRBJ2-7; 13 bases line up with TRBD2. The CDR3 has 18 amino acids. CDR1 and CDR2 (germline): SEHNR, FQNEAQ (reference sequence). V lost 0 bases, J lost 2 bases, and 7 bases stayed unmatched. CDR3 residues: CASSLAGTSGDPAYEQYF. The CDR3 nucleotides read TGTGCCAGCAGCTTAGCGGGGACTAGCGGGGACCCAGCCTACGAGCAGTACTTC. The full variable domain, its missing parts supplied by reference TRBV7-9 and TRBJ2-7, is DTGVSQNPRHKITKRGQNVTFRCDPISEHNRLYWYRQTLGQGPEFLTYFQNEAQLEKSRLLSDRFSAERPKGSFSTLEIQRTEQGDSAMYLCASSLAGTSGDPAYEQYFGPGTRLTVT.

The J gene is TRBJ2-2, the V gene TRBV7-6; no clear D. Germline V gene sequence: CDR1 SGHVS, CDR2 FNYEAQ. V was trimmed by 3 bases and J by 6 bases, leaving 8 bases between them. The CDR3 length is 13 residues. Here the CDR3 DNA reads TGTGCCAGCAGCTTCCGGCCCCCCGGGGAGCTGTTTTTT. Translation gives CASSFRPPGELFF.

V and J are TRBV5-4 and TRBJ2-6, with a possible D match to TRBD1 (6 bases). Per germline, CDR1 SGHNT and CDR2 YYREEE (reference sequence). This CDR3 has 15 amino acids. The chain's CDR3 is CAAKGESSGANVLTF. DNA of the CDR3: TGTGCTGCCAAGGGGGAATCCTCTGGGGCCAACGTCCTGACTTTC.